These 7 T cell receptor beta chains share one sample of origin, sequenced in a study of cytomegalovirus exposure and HLA in healthy donors. The PCR contained 60 Vbeta and 13 Jbeta primers. TCRdb keeps only in-frame clones here, not all; method: immunoSEQ multiplex PCR. In all, the sample yields about 120,000 clones. Sequences were obtained from PBMCs. Every receptor here comes from a man between 35 and 55 years old in good health and CMV-seropositive.

CDR3 sequence (DNA): TGTGCCAGCAGCTTAGATCTGGGACACCGGTACTTC. Translating gives CASSLDLGHRYF. The rearrangement joins TRBV7-8 to TRBJ2-5, with D perhaps TRBD1 (6 bases). The CDR3 consists of 12 residues. Germline CDR1 reads SGHVS; CDR2 reads FQNEAQ. The ends were cut back, 1 base at V and 13 bases at J, with 13 bases in the middle.

The chain combines TRBV14 with TRBJ2-1, with a weak D call TRBD2 (5 bases). Trimming stripped 1 base from V and 7 bases from J, with 14 bases between. CDR1 SGHDN and CDR2 FVKESK come from the germline V gene. The CDR3 runs to 15 residues. CDR3 loop: CASSQGRFRVNEQFF. The CDR3 region has the DNA TGTGCCAGCAGCCAAGGGAGGTTCCGGGTTAATGAGCAGTTCTTC.

The rearrangement links TRBV19 to TRBJ2-7, with 8 bases that match TRBD2. The CDR3 loop spans 15 amino acids. V lost 3 bases, J lost 1 base, and 5 bases stayed unmatched. Germline V lookup: CDR1 LNHDA, CDR2 SQIVND (reference sequence). The DNA for the CDR3 is TGTGCCAGTAGTATCCTAGCGGGCGTTTCCTACGAGCAGTACTTC. The encoded protein is CASSILAGVSYEQYF. The variable domain in full, with the rest retrieved from reference TRBV19 and TRBJ2-7, is DGGITQSPKYLFRKEGQNVTLSCEQNLNHDAMYWYRQDPGQGLRLIYYSQIVNDFQKGDIAEGYSVSREKKESFPLTVTSAQKNPTAFYLCASSILAGVSYEQYFGPGTRLTVT.

The chain links TRBV19 to TRBJ2-1; TRBD2 might be the D (5 bases). The CDR3 is made up of 13 amino acids. Germline loops: CDR1 LNHDA, CDR2 SQIVND (reference sequence). Trimming removed 2 bases at V and 8 bases at J, with 10 bases between. For the CDR3, the DNA is TGTGCCAGTAGTATAACTAGTATATATGAGCAGTTCTTC. Amino acids: CASSITSIYEQFF.

Regarding this clone: Since no conserved phenylalanine or tryptophan closes the CDR3, a read error is the likely cause. The chain is built from TRBV27 and TRBJ1-2, with 7 positions matching TRBD1. V lost 7 bases, J lost 2 bases, and 7 bases stayed unmatched. The CDR3 length is 14 residues. Germline lookup yields CDR1 MNHEY and CDR2 SMNVEV (reference sequence). The CDR3 region is CASKHGQANYGYTL. CDR3 sequence (DNA): TGTGCCAGCAAACACGGACAGGCGAACTATGGCTACACCCTC.

The V call is TRBV4-2, the J call TRBJ2-1, with TRBD2 matching over 7 bases. The CDR3 covers 16 residues. CDR1 and CDR2 (germline): LGHNA, YNFKEQ. J lost 7 bases, V lost 1 base, and 10 bases had no gene match. The CDR3 sequence: CASSQGVAGEANEQFF. CDR3 bases: TGTGCCAGCAGCCAAGGGGTGGCGGGAGAGGCGAATGAGCAGTTCTTC.

The rearrangement links TRBV15 to TRBJ2-1, with TRBD1 matching over 7 bases. In germline, CDR1 is LNHNV, CDR2 YYDKDF (reference sequence). V shed 0 bases and J 4 bases; nucleotides not matched to a gene: 6. CDR3 length: 16 amino acids. The CDR3 loop is CATSRDRGTFYNEQFF. For the CDR3, the DNA is TGTGCCACCAGCAGAGACAGGGGGACCTTTTACAATGAGCAGTTCTTC.